The clone carrying this T cell receptor (beta chain) was seen a single time. Its antigen is as yet unknown. The sample comes from a study of OX40 agonist ivuxolimab in advanced cancers. Study background: Every 2 weeks, ivuxolimab was infused into the patients intravenously at between 0.01 and 10 mg/kg. Eligibility rules accepted prior anti-PD-1, anti-PD-L1 or anti-CTLA-4 therapy, and around 40% had some.

Findings and caveats of the study: At 0.1 to 3.0 mg/kg and by week 6, clonal expansion occurred in CD4+ and CD8+ blood T cells.

A history of autoimmune disease or systemic immunosuppression excluded patients. Trimming removed 6 bases at V and 0 bases at J, with 21 bases between. CDR3 length equals 18 residues. Germline lookup yields CDR1 ENHRY and CDR2 SYGVKD. Libraries were prepared by immunoSEQ multiplex PCR; TCRdb keeps only in-frame clonotypes and omits some of them. The sample comprises some 52,000 clones, over 70% of which are singletons, and about an eighth rests with the top ten. The starting material was CD4+ or CD8+ T cells sorted from blood, obtained in a trial of the OX40 agonist ivuxolimab. The chain has TRBV10-3 and TRBJ2-4; the D call may be TRBD1 or TRBD2 (7 bases each). The sequence was collected from an adult with an advanced solid tumor such as melanoma, head and neck, liver or kidney cancer. Written as DNA, the CDR3 is TGTGCCATCAGCCCCTCGGGGGGACAGCCTTTAGCCAAAAACATTCAGTACTTC. Translation: CAISPSGGQPLAKNIQYF.